The rows below give T cell receptor beta chains drawn from one sample of a study of blood T cell repertoires in COVID-19. Measured with immunoSEQ multiplex PCR; TCRdb has only the in-frame clones, and not every one. The sample holds 150,000 to 200,000 clones, roughly 77% seen once. Sample: peripheral blood. Receptor source: a man between 65 and 80 years old with active or convalescent COVID-19. Each CDR3 is given with its conserved first and last residue. A D gene is named only where the DNA matches it firmly. Clone size is not always given. Where it is, it says once, few, many or a class for expanded clones.

clone size: -; D gene: -; CDR3 length: 16; V gene: TRBV18; J gene: TRBJ1-6; CDR3 DNA: TGTGCCAGCTCTCAAGGCAGTACAGGGAATAATTCACCCCTCCACTTT; CDR3 protein: CASSQGSTGNNSPLHF
clone size: -; D gene: TRBD2; CDR3 length: 15; V gene: TRBV20-1; J gene: TRBJ2-2; CDR3 DNA: TGCAGTGCTAGTCCCGGGACTAGCGGGTCCGGGGAGCTGTTTTTT; CDR3 protein: CSASPGTSGSGELFF
clone size: -; D gene: TRBD1; CDR3 length: 13; V gene: TRBV6-5; J gene: TRBJ2-7; CDR3 DNA: TGTGCCAGCAGGCTGACAGGGTCCTACGAGCAGTACTTC; CDR3 protein: CASRLTGSYEQYF
clone size: -; D gene: -; CDR3 length: 13; V gene: TRBV19; J gene: TRBJ1-1; CDR3 DNA: TGTGCCAGTAGCAGATCACAGGGTCCCGAAGCTTTCTTT; CDR3 protein: CASSRSQGPEAFF
clone size: -; D gene: TRBD2; CDR3 length: 14; V gene: TRBV7-9; J gene: TRBJ2-3; CDR3 DNA: TGTGCCAGCAGCTTGGGACTAACAACAGATACGCAGTATTTT; CDR3 protein: CASSLGLTTDTQYF
clone size: -; D gene: -; CDR3 length: 13; V gene: TRBV27; J gene: TRBJ1-1; CDR3 DNA: TGTGCCAGCAGTTTAGGCGGGGGCACTGAAGCTTTCTTT; CDR3 protein: CASSLGGGTEAFF
clone size: -; D gene: -; CDR3 length: 13; V gene: TRBV7-9; J gene: TRBJ1-1; CDR3 DNA: TGTGCCAGCAGCGCTACGACGGGCACTGAAGCTTTCTTT; CDR3 protein: CASSATTGTEAFF
clone size: -; D gene: -; CDR3 length: 13; V gene: TRBV5-1; J gene: TRBJ1-1; CDR3 DNA: TGCGCCAGCAGCTTGAACACGAACACTGAAGCTTTCTTT; CDR3 protein: CASSLNTNTEAFF
clone size: -; D gene: TRBD2; CDR3 length: 16; V gene: TRBV10-3; J gene: TRBJ2-5; CDR3 DNA: TGTGCCATCAGTGAGTTCCTAGCGGGAGCGGGAGAGACCCAGTACTTC; CDR3 protein: CAISEFLAGAGETQYF
clone size: few; D gene: TRBD1; CDR3 length: 15; V gene: TRBV18; J gene: TRBJ1-2; CDR3 DNA: TGTGCCAGCTCACCACGGGACAGGCCCGGGGATGGCTACACCTTC; CDR3 protein: CASSPRDRPGDGYTF
clone size: few; D gene: TRBD1; CDR3 length: 15; V gene: TRBV4-3; J gene: TRBJ1-2; CDR3 DNA: TGCGCCAGCAGCCAAGAGCCGACAGGGTACTATGGCTACACCTTC; CDR3 protein: CASSQEPTGYYGYTF
clone size: -; D gene: TRBD1; CDR3 length: 15; V gene: TRBV27; J gene: TRBJ1-4; CDR3 DNA: TGTGCCAGCAGCCGATCCGGGACAGCTAATGAAAAACTGTTTTTT; CDR3 protein: CASSRSGTANEKLFF
clone size: -; D gene: TRBD1; CDR3 length: 14; V gene: TRBV5-8; J gene: TRBJ2-7; CDR3 DNA: TGTGCCAGCAGCTACCAACAGGGGTCCTACGAGCAGTACTTC; CDR3 protein: CASSYQQGSYEQYF
clone size: -; D gene: TRBD1; CDR3 length: 15; V gene: TRBV3-1/TRBV3-2; J gene: TRBJ1-2; CDR3 DNA: TGTGCCAGCAGTATGGGGACAGGGCTTAACTATGGCTACACCTTC; CDR3 protein: CASSMGTGLNYGYTF
clone size: few; D gene: -; CDR3 length: 16; V gene: TRBV18; J gene: TRBJ1-1; CDR3 DNA: TGTGCCAGCTCAGTCTCCGGCACCCCGGGGGGCACTGAAGCTTTCTTT; CDR3 protein: CASSVSGTPGGTEAFF
clone size: -; D gene: TRBD2; CDR3 length: 17; V gene: TRBV7-2; J gene: TRBJ2-3; CDR3 DNA: TGTGCCAGCAGCTCTAGAGCGTCTAGCGGGGCAGGGGCAACGCAGTATTTT; CDR3 protein: CASSSRASSGAGATQYF
clone size: -; D gene: -; CDR3 length: 13; V gene: TRBV6-1; J gene: TRBJ1-1; CDR3 DNA: TGTGCCAGCAGTGAGTCAGGGATGGCTGAAGCTTTCTTT; CDR3 protein: CASSESGMAEAFF
clone size: -; D gene: -; CDR3 length: 15; V gene: TRBV28; J gene: TRBJ1-2; CDR3 DNA: TGTGCCAGCAGTCCGTACAGTCTCGGCTATGTGGGCTACACCTTC; CDR3 protein: CASSPYSLGYVGYTF
clone size: -; D gene: -; CDR3 length: 13; V gene: TRBV7-9; J gene: TRBJ1-1; CDR3 DNA: TGTGCCAGCAGCTTAGGACAGGTGGATGAAGCTTTCTTT; CDR3 protein: CASSLGQVDEAFF
clone size: -; D gene: -; CDR3 length: 15; V gene: TRBV9; J gene: TRBJ2-1; CDR3 DNA: TGTGCCAGCAGCGTACAGGGGAGCTCCTACAATGAGCAGTTCTTC; CDR3 protein: CASSVQGSSYNEQFF
clone size: -; D gene: -; CDR3 length: 15; V gene: TRBV5-4; J gene: TRBJ1-4; CDR3 DNA: TGTGCCAGCAGCTCTCCAACGGACTCTAATGAAAAACTGTTTTTT; CDR3 protein: CASSSPTDSNEKLFF
clone size: -; D gene: TRBD1; CDR3 length: 15; V gene: TRBV23-1; J gene: TRBJ1-2; CDR3 DNA: TGCGCCAGCAGTCAGGCGGACAGGGGATGCTATGGCTACACCTTC; CDR3 protein: CASSQADRGCYGYTF
clone size: -; D gene: -; CDR3 length: 14; V gene: TRBV19; J gene: TRBJ1-2; CDR3 DNA: TGTGCCAGTAGTATAGGGACAGTCGGGAATGGCTACACCTTC; CDR3 protein: CASSIGTVGNGYTF
clone size: few; D gene: -; CDR3 length: 14; V gene: TRBV3-1/TRBV3-2; J gene: TRBJ2-4; CDR3 DNA: TGTGCCAGCAGCCAATCAGGAGGCAAAAACATTCAGTACTTC; CDR3 protein: CASSQSGGKNIQYF
clone size: -; D gene: -; CDR3 length: 14; V gene: TRBV6-6; J gene: TRBJ2-7; CDR3 DNA: TGTGCCAGCATCGGCGGGGGCGTCGATTGGGAGCAGTACTTC; CDR3 protein: CASIGGGVDWEQYF
clone size: -; D gene: -; CDR3 length: 15; V gene: TRBV6-5; J gene: TRBJ2-7; CDR3 DNA: TGTGCCAGCAAGGAGGTGCGGGGTGGGATCTACGAGCAGTACTTC; CDR3 protein: CASKEVRGGIYEQYF
clone size: -; D gene: TRBD1; CDR3 length: 18; V gene: TRBV3-1/TRBV3-2; J gene: TRBJ2-6; CDR3 DNA: TGTGCCAGCAGGGCTAGAGGGGACAGGGGCGAAGGGGCCAACGTCCTGACTTTC; CDR3 protein: CASRARGDRGEGANVLTF
clone size: -; D gene: -; CDR3 length: 17; V gene: TRBV9; J gene: TRBJ2-1; CDR3 DNA: TGTGCCAGCAGCCCCCGTCCGGGGGGCGGGAGACCCAATGAGCAGTTCTTC; CDR3 protein: CASSPRPGGGRPNEQFF
clone size: few; D gene: TRBD2; CDR3 length: 19; V gene: TRBV5-8; J gene: TRBJ2-6; CDR3 DNA: TGTGCCAGCAGCGGAGCCGGGACCCCCGGGGGGTCTGGGGCCAACGTCCTGACTTTC; CDR3 protein: CASSGAGTPGGSGANVLTF
clone size: -; D gene: -; CDR3 length: 13; V gene: TRBV7-2; J gene: TRBJ2-2; CDR3 DNA: TGTGCCAGCAGCCCCAACACCGCCGGGGAGCTGTTTTTT; CDR3 protein: CASSPNTAGELFF
clone size: -; D gene: -; CDR3 length: 15; V gene: TRBV18; J gene: TRBJ1-5; CDR3 DNA: TGTGCCAGCTCACCAACGGGGGGAGGGAATCAGCCCCAGCATTTT; CDR3 protein: CASSPTGGGNQPQHF